This T cell receptor beta chain is from a study of T cell changes during pregnancy in multiple sclerosis. Generated by immunoSEQ multiplex PCR, the TCRdb table keeps only in-frame clones and is missing some. This sample carries some 110,000 clones, approximately 90% of them seen once, and the ten largest clones take 1.5%. This CDR3 region has 15 residues. This receptor was taken from a female donor with multiple sclerosis, enrolled in a pregnancy study. The sample was peripheral blood, taken in the third trimester of pregnancy. The V call is TRBV21-1, the J call TRBJ1-2; TRBD1 is the table's D call, not checked against the DNA. TRBV21-1 is a known pseudogene. CDR3 bases: TGTGCCAGCAGCAAAGGGACAGGGTTGGACTATGGCTACACCTTC. Translated, it gives CASSKGTGLDYGYTF.